This T cell receptor delta chain was identified in a study of γδ T cells in repeated Plasmodium falciparum infection. Study-wide context: Malian children with intense seasonal malaria exposure were compared with matched Australian children. Each infection was followed by sampling at 21 days, plus baseline and some pre-infection draws.

This clone was picked up a small number of times. The TCRdb record carries a much larger clone's protein, which differs from this DNA's translation at residue 12; a read error is the likely cause, and the protein listed here is the DNA translation. TRG and TRD sequences were obtained from every sorted gammadelta sample. TCRdb called clones from the multiplex PCR reads again using CATT. The profile shows roughly 90,000 delta-chain clones, around 1.4% of them singletons. Vgamma9/Vdelta2+ and Vdelta2-negative gammadelta T cells were flow-sorted from PBMC for bulk sequencing. The CDR3 spans 19 residues. With V trimmed by 2 bases and J by 0 bases, 15 bases remained unmatched. Germline values: CDR1 GEAIGNYY, CDR2 EKD.

The sample comprised gamma-delta T cells from blood. The chain is built from TRDV2 and TRDJ1; 9 positions match TRDD2. This receptor was identified in a pool of human donors (malaria-infected and uninfected, not separated). The CDR3 here is CACDIVLPTGDAHTDKLIF. CDR3 in DNA: TGTGCCTGTGACATTGTCCTTCCTACCGGGGATGCCCACACCGATAAACTCATCTTT.